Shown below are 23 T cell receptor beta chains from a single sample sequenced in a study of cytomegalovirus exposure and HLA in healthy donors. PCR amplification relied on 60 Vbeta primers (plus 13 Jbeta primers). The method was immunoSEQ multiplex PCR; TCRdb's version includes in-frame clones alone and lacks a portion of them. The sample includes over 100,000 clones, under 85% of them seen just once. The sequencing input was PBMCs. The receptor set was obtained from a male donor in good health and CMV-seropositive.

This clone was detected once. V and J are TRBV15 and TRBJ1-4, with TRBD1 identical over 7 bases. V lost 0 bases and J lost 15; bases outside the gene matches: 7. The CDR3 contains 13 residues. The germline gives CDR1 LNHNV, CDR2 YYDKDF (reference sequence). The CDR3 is CATSRDRRDSVFF. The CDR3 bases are TGTGCCACCAGCAGAGACCGTCGGGACAGCGTGTTTTTT.

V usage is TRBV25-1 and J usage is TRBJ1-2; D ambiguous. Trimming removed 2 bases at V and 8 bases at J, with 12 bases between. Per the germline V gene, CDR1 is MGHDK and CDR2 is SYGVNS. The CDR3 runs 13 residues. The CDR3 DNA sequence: TGTGCCAGCAGTGAAATCGGGGTGGAAGGCTACACCTTC. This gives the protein CASSEIGVEGYTF.

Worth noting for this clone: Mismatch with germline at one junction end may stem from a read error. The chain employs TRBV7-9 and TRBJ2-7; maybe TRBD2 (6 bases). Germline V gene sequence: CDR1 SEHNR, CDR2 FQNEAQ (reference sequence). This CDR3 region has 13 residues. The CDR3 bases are TGTTCCAGCAGCCCGGGACTCTCCTACGAGCAGTACTTC. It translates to CSSSPGLSYEQYF.

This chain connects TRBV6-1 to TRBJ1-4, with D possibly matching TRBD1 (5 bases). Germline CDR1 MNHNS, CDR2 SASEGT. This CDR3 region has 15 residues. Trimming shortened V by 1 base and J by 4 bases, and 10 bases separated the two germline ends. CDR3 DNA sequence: TGTGCCAGCAGTGAAGTTGCGGGGGGTAATGAAAAACTGTTTTTT. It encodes CASSEVAGGNEKLFF.

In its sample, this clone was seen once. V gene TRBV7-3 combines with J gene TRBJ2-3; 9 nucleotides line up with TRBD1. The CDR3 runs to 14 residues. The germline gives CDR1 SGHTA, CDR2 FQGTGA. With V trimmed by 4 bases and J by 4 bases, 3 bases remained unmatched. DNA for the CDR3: TGTGCCAGCAGCTCTACAGGGGGCGCAGATACGCAGTATTTT. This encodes CASSSTGGADTQYF.

The CDR3 DNA sequence: TGCAGCCTCGTAGGGACTAGCGGAGGCACAGATACGCAGTATTTT. Translating it yields CSLVGTSGGTDTQYF. The V and J genes are TRBV29-1 and TRBJ2-3, with 11 bases matching TRBD2. CDR3 length equals 15 residues. CDR1 and CDR2 (germline): SQVTM, ANQGSEA. The trim removed 8 bases at V and 1 base at J, leaving 8 bases unmatched.

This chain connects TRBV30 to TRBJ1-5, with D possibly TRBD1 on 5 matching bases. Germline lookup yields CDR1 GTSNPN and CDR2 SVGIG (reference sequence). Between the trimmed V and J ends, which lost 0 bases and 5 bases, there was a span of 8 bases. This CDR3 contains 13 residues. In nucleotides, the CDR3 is TGTGCCTGGAGTGTAGGCAGGGATCAGCCCCAGCATTTT. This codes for CAWSVGRDQPQHF.

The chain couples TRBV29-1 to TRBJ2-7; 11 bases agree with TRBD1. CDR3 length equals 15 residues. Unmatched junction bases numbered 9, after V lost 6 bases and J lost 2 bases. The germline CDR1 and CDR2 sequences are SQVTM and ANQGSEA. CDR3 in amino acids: CSVRTGTGGTYEQYF. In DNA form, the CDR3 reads TGCAGCGTCCGGACCGGGACAGGGGGAACCTACGAGCAGTACTTC.

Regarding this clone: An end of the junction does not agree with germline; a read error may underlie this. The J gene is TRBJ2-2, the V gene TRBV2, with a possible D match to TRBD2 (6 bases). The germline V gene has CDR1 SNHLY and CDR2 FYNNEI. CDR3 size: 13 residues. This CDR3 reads CASTREKTGGLFF. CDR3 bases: TGTGCCAGCACCAGGGAAAAAACCGGGGGGCTGTTTTTT.

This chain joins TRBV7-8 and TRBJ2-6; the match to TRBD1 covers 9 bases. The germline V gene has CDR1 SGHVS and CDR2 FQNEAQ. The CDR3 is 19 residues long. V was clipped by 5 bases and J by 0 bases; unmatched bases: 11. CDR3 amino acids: CASSRTGTGQFSGANVLTF. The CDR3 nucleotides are TGTGCCAGCAGCCGCACCGGGACAGGGCAATTCTCTGGGGCCAACGTCCTGACTTTC.

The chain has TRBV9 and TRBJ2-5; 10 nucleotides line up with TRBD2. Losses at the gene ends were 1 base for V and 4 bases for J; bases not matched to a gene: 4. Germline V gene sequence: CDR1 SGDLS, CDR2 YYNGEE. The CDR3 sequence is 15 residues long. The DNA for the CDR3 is TGTGCCAGCAGCGTAACTAGCGGGATGATAGAGACCCAGTACTTC. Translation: CASSVTSGMIETQYF.

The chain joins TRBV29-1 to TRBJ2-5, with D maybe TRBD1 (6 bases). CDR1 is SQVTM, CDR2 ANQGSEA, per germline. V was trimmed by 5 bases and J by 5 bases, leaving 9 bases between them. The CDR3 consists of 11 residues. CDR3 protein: CSVFRGETQYF. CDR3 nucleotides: TGCAGCGTTTTCAGGGGTGAGACCCAGTACTTC.

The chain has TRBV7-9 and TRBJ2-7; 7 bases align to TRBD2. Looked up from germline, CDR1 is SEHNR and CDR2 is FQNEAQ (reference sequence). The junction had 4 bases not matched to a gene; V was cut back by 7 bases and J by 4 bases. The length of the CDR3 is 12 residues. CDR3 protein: CASTWGGYEQYF. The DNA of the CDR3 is TGTGCCAGCACCTGGGGGGGATACGAGCAGTACTTC.

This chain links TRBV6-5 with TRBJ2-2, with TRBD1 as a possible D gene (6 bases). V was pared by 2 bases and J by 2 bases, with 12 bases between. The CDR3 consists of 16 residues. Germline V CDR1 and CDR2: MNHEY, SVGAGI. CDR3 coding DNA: TGTGCCAGCAGTTACGCCCAGGGGTCAAACACCGGGGAGCTGTTTTTT. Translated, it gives CASSYAQGSNTGELFF.

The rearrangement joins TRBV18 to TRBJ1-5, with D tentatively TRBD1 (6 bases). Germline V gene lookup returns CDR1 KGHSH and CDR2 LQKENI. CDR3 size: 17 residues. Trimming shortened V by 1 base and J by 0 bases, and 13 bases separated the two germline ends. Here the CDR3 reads CASSPQELQGSNQPQHF. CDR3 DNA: TGTGCCAGCTCACCACAGGAGCTACAGGGTAGCAATCAGCCCCAGCATTTT.

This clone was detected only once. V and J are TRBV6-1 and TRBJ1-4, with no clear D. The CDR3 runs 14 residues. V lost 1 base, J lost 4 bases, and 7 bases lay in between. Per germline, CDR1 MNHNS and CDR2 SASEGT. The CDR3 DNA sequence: TGTGCCAGCAGTGAAGGAACAGATAATGAAAAACTGTTTTTT. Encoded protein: CASSEGTDNEKLFF.

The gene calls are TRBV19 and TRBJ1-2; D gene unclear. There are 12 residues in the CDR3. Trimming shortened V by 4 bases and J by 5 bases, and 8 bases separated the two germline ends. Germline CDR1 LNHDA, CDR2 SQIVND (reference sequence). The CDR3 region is CASSTRGYGYTF. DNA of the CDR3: TGTGCCAGTAGTACCAGAGGGTATGGCTACACCTTC.

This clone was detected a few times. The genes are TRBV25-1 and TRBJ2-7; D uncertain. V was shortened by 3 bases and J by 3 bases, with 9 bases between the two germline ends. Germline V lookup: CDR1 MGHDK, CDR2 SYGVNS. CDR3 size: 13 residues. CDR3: CASSDVNFYEQYF. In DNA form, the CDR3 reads TGTGCCAGCAGTGATGTTAATTTCTACGAGCAGTACTTC.

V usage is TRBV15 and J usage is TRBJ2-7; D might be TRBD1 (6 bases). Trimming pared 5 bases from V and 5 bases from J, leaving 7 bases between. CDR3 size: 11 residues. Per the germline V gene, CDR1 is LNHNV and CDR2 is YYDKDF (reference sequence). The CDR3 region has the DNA TGTGCCACCAGCGACAGGAACGAGCAGTACTTC. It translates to CATSDRNEQYF.

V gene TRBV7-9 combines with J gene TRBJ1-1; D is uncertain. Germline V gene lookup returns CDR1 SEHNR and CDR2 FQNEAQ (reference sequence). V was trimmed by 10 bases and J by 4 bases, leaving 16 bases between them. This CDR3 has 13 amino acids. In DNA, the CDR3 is TGTGCCACCACAGACGGTTTTTCCACTGAAGCTTTCTTT. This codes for CATTDGFSTEAFF.

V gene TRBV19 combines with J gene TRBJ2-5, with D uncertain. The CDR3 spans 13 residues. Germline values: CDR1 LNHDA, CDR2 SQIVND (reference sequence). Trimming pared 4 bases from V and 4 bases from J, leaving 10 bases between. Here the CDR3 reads CASSNPRSETQYF. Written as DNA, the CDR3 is TGTGCCAGTAGTAACCCGAGGTCAGAGACCCAGTACTTC.

As DNA, the CDR3 is TGTGCCAGCAGGACCCAGGGGATCAGCAATCAGCCCCAGCATTTT. Protein product: CASRTQGISNQPQHF. This chain connects TRBV2 to TRBJ1-5, with TRBD1 as a possible D gene (6 bases). Per the germline V gene, CDR1 is SNHLY and CDR2 is FYNNEI. CDR3 length equals 15 residues. Trimming removed 6 bases from V and 1 base from J, with 13 bases in between.

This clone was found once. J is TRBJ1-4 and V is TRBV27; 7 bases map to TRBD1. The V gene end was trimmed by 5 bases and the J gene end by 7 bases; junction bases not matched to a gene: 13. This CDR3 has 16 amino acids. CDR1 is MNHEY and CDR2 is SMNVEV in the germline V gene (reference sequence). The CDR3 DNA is TGTGCCAGCAGTCCCACCATTGAGGGGGCAGGTGAAAAACTGTTTTTT. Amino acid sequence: CASSPTIEGAGEKLFF.